The clone carrying this T cell receptor (beta chain) has just a few counts. These data originate in a study of T-cell reconstitution after alpha-beta-depleted transplantation in children. Unique molecular identifiers tagged the TCRbeta library. MiXCR was run by TCRdb on the PCR reads, yielding one entry per CDR3 protein. The data hold around 380,000 distinct CDR3 sequences, with approximately 10% observed a single time. The clonotype originates from a human donor who donated a stem cell graft to a child with acute myeloid leukemia. Source: PBMCs from the stem cell graft donor, taken from the stem cell graft.

The CDR3 spells CSASQLRETQYF. CDR3 DNA: TGCAGTGCTAGTCAGTTAAGAGAGACCCAGTACTTC. The genes are TRBV20-1 and TRBJ2-5; unclear D gene. The CDR3 loop spans 12 amino acids. In germline, CDR1 is DFQATT, CDR2 SNEGSKA (reference sequence). Trimming shortened V by 3 bases and J by 4 bases, and 9 bases separated the two germline ends.